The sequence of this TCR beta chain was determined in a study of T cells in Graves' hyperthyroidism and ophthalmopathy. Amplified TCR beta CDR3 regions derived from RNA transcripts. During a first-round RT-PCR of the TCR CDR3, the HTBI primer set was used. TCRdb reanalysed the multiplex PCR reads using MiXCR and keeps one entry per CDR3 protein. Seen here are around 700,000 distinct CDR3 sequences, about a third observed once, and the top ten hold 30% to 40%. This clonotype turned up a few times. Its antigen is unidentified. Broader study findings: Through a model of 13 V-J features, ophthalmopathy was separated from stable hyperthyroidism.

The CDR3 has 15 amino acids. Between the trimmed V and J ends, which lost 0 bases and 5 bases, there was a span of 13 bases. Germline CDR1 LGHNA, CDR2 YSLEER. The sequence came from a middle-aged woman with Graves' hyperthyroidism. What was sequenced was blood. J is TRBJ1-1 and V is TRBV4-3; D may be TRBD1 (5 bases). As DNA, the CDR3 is TGCGCCAGCAGCCAAGATCGAGCAGGGTGGACTGAAGCTTTCTTT. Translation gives CASSQDRAGWTEAFF.